The rows below give T cell receptor beta chains drawn from one sample of a study of spatial heterogeneity in lung cancer. MiXCR, run by TCRdb on the 5' RACE reads, gives a single entry per CDR3 protein. The table shows 25,000 or so distinct CDR3 sequences, with about 13% occurring only once. This sample comprised PBMCs, obtained at surgery. Every receptor here comes from a female donor with early-stage non-small cell lung cancer. CDR3s include the opening cysteine and the closing phenylalanine or tryptophan. D genes are given only for firm matches. Size is omitted from some rows. Given values are once, few, many or a class for expanded clones.

J gene,V gene,clone size,D gene,CDR3 DNA,CDR3 protein
TRBJ2-5,TRBV21-1,many,.,TGTGCCAGCAGCAAAAAATCCCCCGGAGTCGCGGTGCCCCGGGAGACCCAGTACTTC,CASSKKSPGVAVPRETQYF
TRBJ2-4,TRBV14,many,TRBD1,TGTGCCAGCAGCCAAGCCTGGACAGGCTCTGCCCAGTACTTC,CASSQAWTGSAQYF
TRBJ1-3,TRBV10-3,many,.,TGTGCCATCGGGCGCAGGGGTACTTCTGGAAACACCATATATTTT,CAIGRRGTSGNTIYF
TRBJ2-1,TRBV28,.,TRBD1,TGTGCCAGCAGTTTAGGGGACAGGTACAACAATGAGCAGTTCTTC,CASSLGDRYNNEQFF
TRBJ1-1,TRBV12-3/TRBV12-4,many,.,TGTGCCAGCAGTTTGGGGGTTTCTGAAGCTTTCTTT,CASSLGVSEAFF
TRBJ2-5,TRBV25-1,many,TRBD2,TGTGCCAGCACCAAAGCGGGAGCGGGGGGCAAGACCCAGTACTTC,CASTKAGAGGKTQYF
TRBJ2-7,TRBV14,many,.,TGTGCCAGCAGCCAAGTTTACGAGCAGTACTTC,CASSQVYEQYF
TRBJ1-6,TRBV7-8,.,.,TGTGCCGCCAGGGCGGGTCGCAATTCACCCCTCCACTTT,CAARAGRNSPLHF
TRBJ2-1,TRBV2,many,.,TGTGCCAGCAGTGAACTCAATGAGCAGTTCTTC,CASSELNEQFF
TRBJ2-1,TRBV20-1,.,.,TGCAGTGCCCCTCTAGCGTCGAGCTCCTACAATGAGCAGTTCTTC,CSAPLASSSYNEQFF
TRBJ1-5,TRBV28,many,.,TGTGCCAGCAGTCTCCCTGTTAGTTATAGCAATCAGCCCCAGCATTTT,CASSLPVSYSNQPQHF
TRBJ1-1,TRBV6-2/TRBV6-3,many,.,TGTGCCAGCAGTTACAGACGGAACACTGAAGCTTTCTTT,CASSYRRNTEAFF
TRBJ2-5,TRBV5-1,few,.,TGCGCCAGCAGCCCTGGAGGCTCGAAAAACCAAGAGACCCAGTACTTC,CASSPGGSKNQETQYF
TRBJ2-7,TRBV4-2,.,TRBD2,TGTGCCAGCAGTCCCGGGACTAGCGGGAGATATGAGCAGTACTTC,CASSPGTSGRYEQYF
TRBJ1-2,TRBV7-2,.,TRBD1,TGTGCCAGCAGGTCTACCGGGACAGCTCTATATGGCTACACCTTC,CASRSTGTALYGYTF
TRBJ2-4,TRBV29-1,many,TRBD1,TGCAGCGGCCGGGACAGGGCCAAAAACATTCAGTACTTC,CSGRDRAKNIQYF
TRBJ1-4,TRBV6-5,.,.,TGTGCCAGCAGTTACAACGGGAATAATGAAAAACTGTTTTTT,CASSYNGNNEKLFF
TRBJ2-1,TRBV2,many,TRBD2,TGTGCCAGCAGCCCGGGACTAGGTTACAATGAGCAGTTCTTC,CASSPGLGYNEQFF
TRBJ2-1,TRBV20-1,many,TRBD2,TGCAGTGCTGGACGGACTAGCGGGGGACCCTACCATGAGCAGTTCTTC,CSAGRTSGGPYHEQFF
TRBJ2-1,TRBV9,.,TRBD2,TGTGCCAGCAGTGATCTAGCGGGGGCGACCGATGAGCAGTTCTTC,CASSDLAGATDEQFF
TRBJ1-1,TRBV6-6,many,.,TGTGCCAGCGGGGACGGACCCATGAACACTGAAGCTTTCTTT,CASGDGPMNTEAFF
TRBJ2-5,TRBV28,many,TRBD2,TGTGCCAGCAGAAATGGACTAGCGGGTTCCCAAGAGACCCAGTACTTC,CASRNGLAGSQETQYF
TRBJ2-6,TRBV19,.,.,TGTGCCAGTAGCGGCAGCCCCTCTGCTGGGGCCAACGTCCTGACTTTC,CASSGSPSAGANVLTF
TRBJ2-1,TRBV5-1,many,.,TGCGCCAGCAGCTTAAGTACGAGTTACAATGAGCAGTTCTTC,CASSLSTSYNEQFF
TRBJ1-1,TRBV20-1,many,.,TGCAGTGCTACCGGACCCGGAGGGACTGAAGCTTTCTTT,CSATGPGGTEAFF
TRBJ1-5,TRBV2,many,.,TGTGCCAGCAGCCGGGAACCCCCGGGGCCCCAGCATTTT,CASSREPPGPQHF
TRBJ2-1,TRBV24-1,many,TRBD2,TGTGCCACCAGTGATTTGTTCCTTAGCGGGGGGGAAAACAATGAGCAGTTCTTC,CATSDLFLSGGENNEQFF
TRBJ1-1,TRBV7-2,.,TRBD1,TGTGCCAGCAGGCGAAACCCGGACAGGCCCACTGAAGCTTTCTTT,CASRRNPDRPTEAFF
TRBJ2-1,TRBV4-3,many,.,TGCGCCAGCAGCCAAGAGGAGGGAGGACGGCAGTTCTTC,CASSQEEGGRQFF
TRBJ1-1,TRBV7-2,many,TRBD1,TGTGCCAGCAGCTTAACAGGGGGCACTGAAGCTTTCTTT,CASSLTGGTEAFF
TRBJ2-5,TRBV5-1,many,TRBD2,TGCGCCAGCAATCCCGGGACTAGCGGGGAGACCCAGTACTTC,CASNPGTSGETQYF
TRBJ2-1,TRBV6-2/TRBV6-3,many,.,TGTGCCAGAATAGACGCCGGCGGTTGTTACAATGAGCAGTTCTTC,CARIDAGGCYNEQFF
TRBJ2-4,TRBV6-6,.,.,TGTGCCAGCAGTTACCCAGACGAAAACATTCAGTACTTC,CASSYPDENIQYF
TRBJ2-3,TRBV7-2,.,TRBD1,TGTGCCAGCAGCTTAGAGGGGGCCTCCTCCGCGAAGACGCAGTATTTT,CASSLEGASSAKTQYF
TRBJ2-3,TRBV6-2/TRBV6-3,many,TRBD2,TGTGCCAGCAGTTTCTGGGCGGGAGCCACAGATACGCAGTATTTT,CASSFWAGATDTQYF
TRBJ2-2,TRBV12-3/TRBV12-4,.,.,TGTGCCAGCAGTTTGGCAGGGGCGGGCGGGGAGCTGTTTTTT,CASSLAGAGGELFF
TRBJ1-2,TRBV29-1,many,.,TGCAGCGTTGAAGAGGTGAGCGGGAATGGCTACACCTTC,CSVEEVSGNGYTF
TRBJ2-4,TRBV28,.,.,TGTGCCAGCAGCCTCCCCGGGAGCCCCGTAGCCAAAAACATTCAGTACTTC,CASSLPGSPVAKNIQYF
TRBJ2-5,TRBV11-2,many,.,TGTGCCAGCAGCCCAGGAGGGAGAGAGACCCAGTACTTC,CASSPGGRETQYF
TRBJ2-1,TRBV11-1,.,TRBD1,TGTGCCAGCAGCTTAGGAGGGGGCATGGCTGGTGAGCAGTTCTTC,CASSLGGGMAGEQFF
TRBJ1-2,TRBV7-2,many,.,TGTGCCAGCAGCTTACAGTTCTATGGCTACACCTTC,CASSLQFYGYTF
TRBJ2-5,TRBV15,few,TRBD2,TGTGCCACCAGCAGAGATTTGGCGGGGGGGCCCCGAGAGACCCAGTACTTC,CATSRDLAGGPRETQYF
TRBJ2-1,TRBV5-1,many,.,TGCGCCAGCAGACTAGCGCCCCGAGGGGGGTCCTACAATGAGCAGTTCTTC,CASRLAPRGGSYNEQFF
TRBJ1-5,TRBV19,medium-sized,TRBD1,TGTGCCAGTAGCCAAACAGGGGGCAATCAGCCCCAGCATTTT,CASSQTGGNQPQHF
TRBJ2-3,TRBV9,many,.,TGTGCCAGCAGCCCCCTCGCCGAAGCAGATACGCAGTATTTT,CASSPLAEADTQYF
TRBJ1-1,TRBV29-1,medium-sized,.,TGCAGCGTTGTGGTAGAGAACACTGAAGCTTTCTTT,CSVVVENTEAFF
TRBJ2-5,TRBV24-1,.,.,TGTGCCACCAGTGATTTGGGCAGGGAACCCCTAAAGGAGACCCAGTACTTC,CATSDLGREPLKETQYF
TRBJ1-1,TRBV6-5,many,.,TGTGCCAGCAGTTCCGTGACAACTGAAGCTTTCTTT,CASSSVTTEAFF
TRBJ2-3,TRBV3-1,many,.,TGTGCCAGCAGCCCTCCCGACGGCACAGATACGCAGTATTTT,CASSPPDGTDTQYF
TRBJ1-2,TRBV7-2,many,.,TGTGCCAGCAGCTTTCCCCCGGACGACTATGGCTACACCTTC,CASSFPPDDYGYTF
TRBJ2-4,TRBV7-3,many,TRBD1,TGTGCCAGCAGCTCGGGGACAGGGGAGAACATTCAGTACTTC,CASSSGTGENIQYF
TRBJ2-5,TRBV20-1,.,.,TGCAGTGCTAGAGATCTTGGGGACATTCAAGAGACCCAGTACTTC,CSARDLGDIQETQYF
TRBJ2-3,TRBV20-1,many,.,TGCAGTGGGGAGGCAGTTTCGCAGTATTTT,CSGEAVSQYF
TRBJ2-1,TRBV24-1,few,.,TGTGCCACCAGTGACCTACCGAGCTCCAACTCCTACAATGAGCAGTTCTTC,CATSDLPSSNSYNEQFF
TRBJ1-6,TRBV7-9,many,.,TGTGCCAGCAGCCCCCCCGGGACCTTAGGCTCACCCCTCCACTTT,CASSPPGTLGSPLHF
TRBJ1-2,TRBV3-1,many,.,TGTGCCAGCAGCCAAGTAGGGAACTATGGCTACACCTTC,CASSQVGNYGYTF
TRBJ2-2,TRBV5-4,many,.,TGTGCCAGCAGCAAAAGCAGCTCTCAGAACACCGGGGAGCTGTTTTTT,CASSKSSSQNTGELFF
TRBJ1-6,TRBV20-1,few,.,TGCAGTGCTAGAGTTCTGGTAATTAATAATTCACCCCTCCACTTT,CSARVLVINNSPLHF
TRBJ2-3,TRBV18,many,.,TGTGCCAGCTCCGCAGGTGGAGATACGCAGTATTTT,CASSAGGDTQYF